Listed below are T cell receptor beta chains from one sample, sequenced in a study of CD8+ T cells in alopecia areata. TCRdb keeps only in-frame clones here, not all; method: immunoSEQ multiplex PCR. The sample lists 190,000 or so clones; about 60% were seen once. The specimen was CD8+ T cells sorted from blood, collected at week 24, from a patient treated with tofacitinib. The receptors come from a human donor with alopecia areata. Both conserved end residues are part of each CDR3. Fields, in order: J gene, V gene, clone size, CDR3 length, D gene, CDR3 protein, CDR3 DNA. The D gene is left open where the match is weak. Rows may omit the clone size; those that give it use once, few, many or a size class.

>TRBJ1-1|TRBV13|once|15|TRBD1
CASSSGTGLNTEAFF
TGTGCCAGCAGCTCCGGGACAGGGTTAAATACTGAAGCTTTCTTT
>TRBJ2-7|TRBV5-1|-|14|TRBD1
CASSGGANPYEQYF
TGCGCCAGCTCAGGGGGCGCGAATCCCTACGAGCAGTACTTC
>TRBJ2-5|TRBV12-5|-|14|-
CASVLGRAQETQYF
TGTGCTAGTGTCTTGGGTAGAGCGCAAGAGACCCAGTACTTC
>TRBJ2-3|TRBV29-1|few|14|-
CSVEEGLTADTQYF
TGCAGCGTTGAAGAAGGGCTGACGGCAGATACGCAGTATTTT
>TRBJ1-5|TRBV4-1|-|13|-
CASSLGSNQPQHF
TGCGCCAGCAGTCTTGGGAGCAATCAGCCCCAGCATTTT
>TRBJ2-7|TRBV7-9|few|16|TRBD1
CASSSTQTGASYEQYF
TGTGCCAGCAGCTCCACTCAGACAGGGGCCTCCTACGAGCAGTACTTC
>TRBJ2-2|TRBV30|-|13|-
CAWSAFNTGELFF
TGTGCCTGGAGTGCCTTCAACACCGGGGAGCTGTTTTTT
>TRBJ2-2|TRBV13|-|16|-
CANSLGWLRDTGELFF
TGTGCCAACAGCTTAGGATGGCTTCGGGACACCGGGGAGCTGTTTTTT
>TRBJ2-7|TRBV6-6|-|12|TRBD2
CASSYGGGEQYF
TGTGCCAGCAGTTACGGCGGGGGAGAGCAGTACTTC
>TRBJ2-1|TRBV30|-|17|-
CAWSVLSGPRSYNEQFF
TGTGCCTGGAGTGTACTATCGGGGCCCCGCTCCTACAATGAGCAGTTCTTC
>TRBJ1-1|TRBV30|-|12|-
CAWTGVNTEAFF
TGTGCCTGGACCGGGGTGAACACTGAAGCTTTCTTT
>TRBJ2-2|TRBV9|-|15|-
CASSSGRTNTGELFF
TGTGCCAGCAGCTCTGGACGTACGAACACCGGGGAGCTGTTTTTT
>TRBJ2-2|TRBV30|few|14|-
CAWRGTPNTGELFF
TGTGCCTGGAGGGGCACACCGAACACCGGGGAGCTGTTTTTT
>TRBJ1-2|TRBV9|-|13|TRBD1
CASRDRDDYGYTF
TGTGCCAGCAGGGACAGGGATGACTATGGCTACACCTTC
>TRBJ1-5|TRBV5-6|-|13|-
CASSPQGGQPQHF
TGTGCCAGCAGCCCGCAGGGCGGTCAGCCCCAGCATTTT
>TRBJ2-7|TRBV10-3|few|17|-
CAISAPLRGPPSYEQYF
TGTGCCATCAGTGCTCCTCTCCGCGGGCCGCCCTCCTACGAGCAGTACTTC
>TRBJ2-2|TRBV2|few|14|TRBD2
CASSSGVNTGELFF
TGTGCCAGCAGTAGCGGGGTTAACACCGGGGAGCTGTTTTTT
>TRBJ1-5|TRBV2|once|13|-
CASDDSINQPQHF
TGTGCCAGCGACGACAGCATCAATCAGCCCCAGCATTTT
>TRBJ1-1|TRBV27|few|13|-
CASSLRARTEAFF
TGTGCCAGCAGTCTCAGGGCGAGGACTGAAGCTTTCTTT
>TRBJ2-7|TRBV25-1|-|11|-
CASSTSYEQYF
TGTGCCAGCAGTACCTCCTACGAGCAGTACTTC
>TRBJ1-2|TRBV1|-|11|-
CTSSRSYGYTF
TGCACCAGCAGCCGCAGCTATGGCTACACCTTC
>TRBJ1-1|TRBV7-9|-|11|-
CASSHNIEAFF
TGTGCCAGCAGCCACAATATTGAAGCTTTCTTT
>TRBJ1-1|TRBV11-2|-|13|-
CASSFLKRPEAFF
TGTGCCAGCAGCTTTCTGAAGAGGCCCGAAGCTTTCTTT
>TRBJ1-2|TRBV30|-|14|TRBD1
CAWLSNRGPYGYTF
TGTGCCTGGCTCTCCAACAGGGGACCCTATGGCTACACCTTC
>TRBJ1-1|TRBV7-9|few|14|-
CASSPSSMNTEAFF
TGTGCCAGCAGCCCCAGTAGCATGAACACTGAAGCTTTCTTT
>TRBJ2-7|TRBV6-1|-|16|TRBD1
CASSGPGQGSSLEQYF
TGTGCCAGCAGTGGCCCGGGACAGGGGTCCTCTCTCGAGCAGTACTTC
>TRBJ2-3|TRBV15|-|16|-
CATSRAAGGITDTQYF
TGTGCCACCAGCAGAGCGGCGGGTGGCATCACAGATACGCAGTATTTT
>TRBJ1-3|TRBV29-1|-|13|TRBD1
CSATGGVGNTIYF
TGCAGCGCGACAGGGGGGGTCGGAAACACCATATATTTT
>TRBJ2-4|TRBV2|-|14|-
CASRLGGPKNIQYF
TGTGCCAGCCGGTTGGGGGGGCCCAAAAACATTCAGTACTTC
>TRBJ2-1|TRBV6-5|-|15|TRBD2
CASSFTSGGYNEQFF
TGTGCCAGCAGTTTCACTAGCGGGGGTTACAATGAGCAGTTCTTC
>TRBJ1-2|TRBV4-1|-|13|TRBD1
CASSHRTGYGYTF
TGCGCCAGCAGCCACAGGACAGGCTATGGCTACACCTTC
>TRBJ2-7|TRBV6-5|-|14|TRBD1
CASSPGTASSEQYF
TGTGCCAGCAGTCCCGGGACAGCCAGCTCGGAGCAGTACTTC
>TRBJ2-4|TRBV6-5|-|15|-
CASREQGSGKNIQYF
TGTGCCAGCAGGGAGCAGGGATCGGGCAAAAACATTCAGTACTTC
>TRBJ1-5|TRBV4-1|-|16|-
CASSPLNDYRNQPQHF
TGCGCCAGCAGCCCGCTAAATGATTACCGCAATCAGCCCCAGCATTTT
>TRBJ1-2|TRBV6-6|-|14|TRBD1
CASSLTGESHGYTF
TGTGCCAGCAGTCTAACAGGGGAATCGCATGGCTACACCTTC
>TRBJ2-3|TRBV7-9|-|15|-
CASSPPATETDTQYF
TGTGCCAGCAGCCCACCCGCGACAGAGACAGATACGCAGTATTTT
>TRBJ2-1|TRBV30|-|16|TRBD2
CAWSVQRTSGGREQFF
TGTGCCTGGAGTGTACAAAGGACTAGCGGGGGGCGTGAGCAGTTCTTC
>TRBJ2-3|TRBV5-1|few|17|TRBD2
CASSLARSGESTDTQYF
TGCGCCAGCAGCTTGGCTCGAAGCGGGGAAAGCACAGATACGCAGTATTTT
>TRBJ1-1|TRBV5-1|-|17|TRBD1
CASSSAIGQGLNTEAFF
TGCGCCAGCAGCTCCGCAATAGGACAGGGTTTGAACACTGAAGCTTTCTTT
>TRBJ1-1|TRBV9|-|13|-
CASSVATGGVAFF
TGTGCCAGCAGCGTAGCTACAGGAGGAGTAGCTTTCTTT
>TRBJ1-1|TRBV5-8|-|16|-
CASSLVGEGSDTEAFF
TGTGCCAGCAGCTTGGTTGGTGAGGGTTCGGACACTGAAGCTTTCTTT
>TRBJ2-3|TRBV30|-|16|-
CAWRTRQNFRADTQYF
TGTGCCTGGAGGACCCGACAGAATTTCCGCGCAGATACGCAGTATTTT
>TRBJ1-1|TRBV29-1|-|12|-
CSVDFGNTEAFF
TGCAGCGTTGACTTTGGGAATACTGAAGCTTTCTTT
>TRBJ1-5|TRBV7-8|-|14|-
CASSLGGPNQPQHF
TGTGCCAGCAGCTTAGGTGGACCGAATCAGCCCCAGCATTTT
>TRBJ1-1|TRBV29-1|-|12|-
CSSQLGGTEAFF
TGCAGTAGTCAGCTCGGGGGTACTGAAGCTTTCTTT
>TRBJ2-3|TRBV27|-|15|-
CASSGAGAVTDTQYF
TGTGCCAGCAGTGGAGCGGGTGCCGTCACAGATACGCAGTATTTT
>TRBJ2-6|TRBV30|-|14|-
CAWSKGAGANVLTF
TGTGCCTGGAGTAAGGGGGCTGGGGCCAACGTCCTGACTTTC
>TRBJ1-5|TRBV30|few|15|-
CAWSALGQSGAAQHF
TGTGCCTGGAGTGCACTCGGACAGAGCGGCGCGGCCCAGCATTTT
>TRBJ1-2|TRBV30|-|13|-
CAYPGTPSHGYTF
TGTGCCTATCCCGGGACCCCCTCACATGGCTACACCTTC
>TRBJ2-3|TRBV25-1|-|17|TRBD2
CASSGKRGPAGTDTQYF
TGTGCCAGCAGTGGCAAGCGGGGGCCGGCTGGCACAGATACGCAGTATTTT
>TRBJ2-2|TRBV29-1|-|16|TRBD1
CSVESRDRANTGELFF
TGCAGCGTTGAGAGCCGGGACAGGGCTAACACCGGGGAGCTGTTTTTT
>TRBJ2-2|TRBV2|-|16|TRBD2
CASSVPGLAGAGELFF
TGTGCCAGCTCCGTTCCGGGACTAGCGGGGGCCGGGGAGCTGTTTTTT
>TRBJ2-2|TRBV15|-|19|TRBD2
CATSRVGLAGATNTGELFF
TGTGCCACCAGCAGAGTGGGTCTAGCGGGGGCCACGAACACCGGGGAGCTGTTTTTT
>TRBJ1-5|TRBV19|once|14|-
CASSIWGSNQPQHF
TGTGCCAGTAGTATCTGGGGGAGCAATCAGCCCCAGCATTTT